The clone carrying this T cell receptor beta chain was counted only a few times. Its antigen is unknown. TCRdb called the 5' RACE reads again in MiXCR, with one record for every CDR3 protein. The sample comprises fewer than 900,000 distinct CDR3 sequences, approximately 21% of which are singletons, and 4.3% rests with the top ten. This sample is part of a study of identical twins. Study outcomes and limitations: With beta out-of-frame sequences, excess sharing by twins was weaker.

The germline V gene encodes CDR1 SEHNR and CDR2 FQNEAQ (reference sequence). V gave up 5 bases and J gave up 9 bases; unmatched junction bases: 11. The CDR3 has 15 residues. The sample also formed part of further work on T cells expressing NK-cell markers.

This sequence originates from a young woman in good health. The sequencing sample was made of PBMCs. This rearrangement joins TRBV7-9 to TRBJ2-1, with 9 bases fitting TRBD2. The CDR3 sequence is CASSPLGGRALEQFF. As DNA, the CDR3 is TGTGCCAGCAGCCCCCTCGGCGGGAGGGCCCTTGAGCAGTTCTTC.